Presented here are 18 T cell receptor beta chains from one specimen sequenced in a study of blood T cell repertoires in COVID-19. Some clones are missing from TCRdb's copy, which holds only in-frame ones; the method was immunoSEQ multiplex PCR. The top ten hold 2.5% to 3.5% of the sample, which has about 180,000 clones, 86% seen once. Input material: peripheral blood. The receptors come from a woman younger than 45 with active or convalescent COVID-19.

This clone was observed a single time. The chain links TRBV5-8 to TRBJ1-2, with D maybe TRBD1 (6 bases). The CDR3 spans 12 residues. Germline V CDR1 and CDR2: SGHTS, YDEGEE. V was trimmed by 6 bases and J by 5 bases, leaving 11 bases between them. CDR3 protein: CASKHQGYGYTF. The DNA for the CDR3 is TGTGCCAGCAAGCATCAGGGGTATGGCTACACCTTC. The entire variable domain, with the rest obtained from reference TRBV5-8 and TRBJ1-2, is as follows: EAGVTQSPTHLIKTRGQQATLRCSPISGHTSVYWYQQALGLGLQFLLWYDEGEERNRGNFPPRFSGRQFPNYSSELNVNALELEDSALYLCASKHQGYGYTFGSGTRLTVV.

This chain uses TRBV27 with TRBJ2-7; the match to TRBD2 covers 12 bases. J was trimmed by 5 bases and V by 6 bases; bases with no gene match: 11. From germline, CDR1 is MNHEY and CDR2 SMNVEV (reference sequence). The CDR3 runs to 16 residues. The chain's CDR3 is CASRAGTSGFRHEQYF. As DNA, the CDR3 is TGTGCCAGCAGAGCCGGGACTAGCGGGTTTAGGCACGAGCAGTACTTC.

V gene TRBV7-2 combines with J gene TRBJ1-2; TRBD1 matches 7 bases. The CDR3 has 12 amino acids. Germline CDR1 reads SGHTA; CDR2 reads FQGNSA. Losses at the gene ends were 3 bases for V and 7 bases for J; bases not matched to a gene: 2. Here the CDR3 reads CASSFRGSGYTF. The CDR3 coding sequence is TGTGCCAGCAGCTTCAGGGGGAGTGGCTACACCTTC.

This rearrangement joins TRBV7-2 to TRBJ1-2; TRBD1 is a possible D gene (5 bases). Germline V gives CDR1 SGHTA, CDR2 FQGNSA. This CDR3 comprises 14 residues. The germline V and J ends were trimmed by 3 bases and 4 bases, with 12 bases remaining between them. The CDR3 coding sequence is TGTGCCAGCAGCTTCTTAGACAGCTTCTATGGCTACACCTTC. Amino acids: CASSFLDSFYGYTF. Complete variable domain (other parts from reference TRBV7-2 and TRBJ1-2): GAGVSQSPSNKVTEKGKDVELRCDPISGHTALYWYRQSLGQGLEFLIYFQGNSAPDKSGLPSDRFSAERTGGSVSTLTIQRTQQEDSAVYLCASSFLDSFYGYTFGSGTRLTVV.

This clone showed up just a few times. The rearrangement joins TRBV6-1 to TRBJ2-4; perhaps TRBD1 as D (5 bases). The V end was cut by 3 bases, the J end by 1 base, with 10 bases between. CDR3 size: 15 residues. CDR1 MNHNS and CDR2 SASEGT come from the germline V gene. The CDR3 region has the DNA TGTGCCAGCAGTGATTCAGGGATGGCCAAAAACATTCAGTACTTC. As protein: CASSDSGMAKNIQYF.

This rearrangement joins TRBV2 to TRBJ1-1; the D is unclear. CDR1 and CDR2 from the germline V gene are SNHLY and FYNNEI. The CDR3 runs to 15 residues. V was trimmed by 6 bases and J by 10 bases, leaving 24 bases between them. In DNA form, the CDR3 reads TGTGCCAGCAGCGAGAGGTCTGGTATCGAGTATGTAGCTTTCTTT. Protein: CASSERSGIEYVAFF.

The CDR3 nucleotides read TGTGCCAGCTCACCACCGGCCAAGAACACTGAAGCTTTCTTT. Amino acid sequence: CASSPPAKNTEAFF. V usage is TRBV18 and J usage is TRBJ1-1; D is unresolved. The CDR3 spans 14 residues. Trimming removed 0 bases from V and 1 base from J, with 6 bases in between. Per the germline V gene, CDR1 is KGHSH and CDR2 is LQKENI.

This chain links TRBV5-4 with TRBJ2-5; maybe TRBD2 (7 bases). Between the trimmed V and J ends, which lost 7 bases and 5 bases, there was a span of 21 bases. CDR3 length equals 15 residues. The V gene's germline CDR1 is SGHNT and CDR2 YYREEE (reference sequence). The CDR3 bases are TGTGCCAGCTCAATGGGGGGGGCAAGAGGGGAGACCCAGTACTTC. Its translation: CASSMGGARGETQYF.

This chain links TRBV11-2 with TRBJ2-5; 10 bases line up with TRBD2. V shed 2 bases, J shed 4 bases, and the junction held 4 bases outside the gene matches. The CDR3 runs to 15 residues. The V gene's germline CDR1 is SGHAT and CDR2 FQNNGV. For the CDR3, the DNA is TGTGCCAGCAGCTTAAGCGGGGGGGCGGTAGAGACCCAGTACTTC. Its translation: CASSLSGGAVETQYF.

The genes are TRBV19 and TRBJ2-2; D possibly corresponds to TRBD1 (6 bases). The V and J ends lost 10 bases and 7 bases respectively, with 16 bases between them. The CDR3 length is 13 residues. The germline V gene has CDR1 LNHDA and CDR2 SQIVND (reference sequence). In DNA, the CDR3 is TGTGCCACAACCCCACAGGGAATCGGGGAGCTGTTTTTT. Its translation: CATTPQGIGELFF.

This clone was counted between two and nine times. The V and J genes are TRBV7-9 and TRBJ1-5, with unresolved D. Trimming took 5 bases from V and 2 from J, leaving 10 bases between them. The CDR3 has 14 residues. Germline values: CDR1 SEHNR, CDR2 FQNEAQ (reference sequence). The CDR3: CASSAQVGNQPQHF. CDR3 bases: TGTGCCAGCAGCGCCCAGGTGGGCAATCAGCCCCAGCATTTT.

The chain has TRBV18 and TRBJ1-5, with 8 nucleotides matching TRBD1. The CDR3 is 15 amino acids. After removal of 3 bases from V and 7 bases from J, the junction contained 8 bases not matched to a gene. Germline V gene lookup returns CDR1 KGHSH and CDR2 LQKENI. The CDR3 reads CASSPGQAGGQPQHF. In DNA form, the CDR3 reads TGTGCCAGCTCACCGGGACAGGCCGGCGGGCAGCCCCAGCATTTT.

V is TRBV27 and J is TRBJ1-6; D is perhaps TRBD1 (5 bases). Trimming left V 4 bases short and J 7 bases short, with 20 bases between. The germline V gene has CDR1 MNHEY and CDR2 SMNVEV (reference sequence). The CDR3 consists of 17 residues. CDR3 in amino acids: CASSSRGAQWGNSPLHF. The CDR3 DNA sequence: TGTGCCAGCAGTTCACGCGGGGCTCAATGGGGAAATTCACCCCTCCACTTT.

This clone has a single count. The rearrangement links TRBV6-2 or TRBV6-3 to TRBJ2-1, with D possibly matching TRBD1 (6 bases). The CDR3 is 15 residues long. Germline V CDR1 and CDR2: MNHEY, SVGEGT. Trimming left V 4 bases short and J 6 bases short, with 16 bases between. Here the CDR3 reads CASSSQGSGSNEQFF. The DNA of the CDR3 is TGTGCCAGCAGTTCTCAGGGGTCAGGGAGCAATGAGCAGTTCTTC.

The V gene is TRBV14, the J gene TRBJ2-3; D not certain. The V end lost 2 bases, the J end lost 3 bases, and 3 bases lay between the germline ends. The CDR3 has 12 amino acids. The germline CDR1 and CDR2 sequences are SGHDN and FVKESK. This chain's CDR3 is CASSQITDTQYF. The CDR3 DNA reads as TGTGCCAGCAGCCAAATAACAGATACGCAGTATTTT. The full variable domain, its missing parts supplied by reference TRBV14 and TRBJ2-3, is EAGVTQFPSHSVIEKGQTVTLRCDPISGHDNLYWYRRVMGKEIKFLLHFVKESKQDESGMPNNRFLAERTGGTYSTLKVQPAELEDSGVYFCASSQITDTQYFGPGTRLTVL.

This chain joins TRBV10-3 and TRBJ2-7, with 9 bases aligning to TRBD1. Germline trimming cut 4 bases from V and 2 bases from J; bases unmatched to any gene: 9. The CDR3 is 16 amino acids. Germline-derived CDR1 and CDR2 are ENHRY and SYGVKD. The CDR3 nucleotides are TGTGCCATCAGTGGAACGGGACAGGGAGTCCCCTACGAGCAGTACTTC. Its translation: CAISGTGQGVPYEQYF.

CDR3 protein: CASSLQGLPYEQYF. CDR3 nucleotides: TGTGCCAGCAGTCTACAGGGCCTCCCCTACGAGCAGTACTTC. This rearrangement joins TRBV27 to TRBJ2-7; D might be TRBD1 (6 bases). Germline V gives CDR1 MNHEY, CDR2 SMNVEV (reference sequence). The CDR3 is made up of 14 amino acids. V lost 5 bases and J 2 bases, leaving 13 bases between the germline ends.

The chain carries TRBV6-6 and TRBJ2-7; 11 bases agree with TRBD1. CDR1 is MNHNY, CDR2 SVGAGI, per germline (reference sequence). Trimming removed 5 bases from V and 3 bases from J; junction bases left unmatched: 3. The CDR3 length is 14 residues. CDR3 sequence reads: CASSAGQGDYEQYF. The DNA for the CDR3 is TGTGCCAGCAGTGCGGGACAGGGGGACTACGAGCAGTACTTC.